This T cell receptor (beta chain) was sequenced in a study of technical replicates of blood from a few donors (TCRdb year 2017). Concerning this clone itself: This clone's antigen is unknown. Base qualities are not recorded, but no much larger clone differs from it by a single base.

Receptor amplification or capture employed the immunoSEQ multiplex PCR assay. TCRdb provides this immuneACCESS table in a form limited to in-frame rearrangements. Some clones are lacking; in checked studies, under half of them reflect an unresolved V gene, and why the rest are absent is not known. For this sample there are 60,000 to 70,000 clones; around 85% appear just once. Roughly 5% of the sample goes to the ten largest clones. Its CDR3 holds 14 amino acids, cysteine through phenylalanine. Only the CDR3 DNA stays, 42 bases, in frame from base 1. The TCR comes from a human donor in good health. Some clones in this sample may be carry-over from other donors' samples. The chain was built from TRBV7-5 and TRBJ2-3; the table gives TRBD1 as D, unverified against the DNA. TRBV7-5 is noted as a pseudogene. The sequencing input was PBMCs. The DNA reads TGTGTCAGAAGCGATAAGGGGGCGAGAGATACGCAGTATTTT. This encodes CVRSDKGARDTQYF.